The rows below give T cell receptor beta chains drawn from one sample of a study of OX40 agonist ivuxolimab in advanced cancers. Here immunoSEQ multiplex PCR was the method, and the copy in TCRdb shows in-frame clones only, minus some. The table lists about 82,000 clones, around 93% of them singletons, with roughly 9% in the top ten. The material was CD4+ or CD8+ T cells sorted from blood, obtained in a trial of the OX40 agonist ivuxolimab. These receptors all come from an adult with an advanced solid tumor such as melanoma, head and neck, liver or kidney cancer. Each CDR3 is given with its conserved first and last residue. The D gene is left open where the match is weak. Size tells how often a clone was seen (once, few, many) or the class of an expanded clone, and some rows leave it out.

D gene,clone size,CDR3 length,V gene,J gene,CDR3 DNA,CDR3 protein
TRBD1,NA,13,TRBV9,TRBJ2-7,TGTGCCAGCAGCGAGATGACAGGGGACGAGCAGTACTTC,CASSEMTGDEQYF
NA,NA,14,TRBV5-6,TRBJ2-7,TGTGCCAGCAGCGGCGGGCCTATCCCCTACGAGCAGTACTTC,CASSGGPIPYEQYF
TRBD2,NA,15,TRBV7-8,TRBJ2-1,TGTGCCAGCAGCGTGACTAGCGGGGGGCGTCGGGAGCAGTTCTTC,CASSVTSGGRREQFF
TRBD2,NA,16,TRBV14,TRBJ2-3,TGTGCCAGCAGCCAAGAAGGACTAGCGGGTGGAGATACGCAGTATTTT,CASSQEGLAGGDTQYF
NA,NA,15,TRBV19,TRBJ2-2,NA,CASTSDRVEVPELFF
NA,NA,12,TRBV13,TRBJ1-1,TGTGCCAGCAGCTTCCTCGGCACTGAAGCTTTCTTT,CASSFLGTEAFF
NA,NA,15,TRBV9,TRBJ2-2,TGTGCCAGCAGCGCCCCTAGGGGAAACACCGGGGAGCTGTTTTTT,CASSAPRGNTGELFF
NA,NA,14,TRBV6-6,TRBJ2-2,TGTGCCAGCAGTTACGGTGAGGGCACCGGGGAGCTGTTTTTT,CASSYGEGTGELFF
TRBD1,NA,14,TRBV5-4,TRBJ2-7,TGTGCCAGCAGCTACTCGGGACAGGCGGGGGAGCAGTACTTC,CASSYSGQAGEQYF
TRBD1,NA,15,TRBV2,TRBJ1-5,TGTGCCAGCAGTTCAAAGCCCGGGACAGATCAGCCCCAGCATTTT,CASSSKPGTDQPQHF
NA,once,13,TRBV29-1,TRBJ1-1,TGCAGCGCAGAACTTGGGACGCCGGATGAAGCTTTCTTT,CSAELGTPDEAFF
NA,NA,14,TRBV27,TRBJ2-7,TGTGCCAGCAGTTCATCATACAGGGCGTTCGAGCAGTACTTC,CASSSSYRAFEQYF
NA,NA,14,TRBV11-2,TRBJ1-3,TGTGCCAGCAGCTTAGATCCGACTGGAAACACCATATATTTT,CASSLDPTGNTIYF
NA,NA,21,TRBV9,TRBJ2-2,TGTGCCAGCAGCTTAAGAGAGGGGCTGGGCTTGGTTGCAAAGAACACCGGGGAGCTGTTTTTT,CASSLREGLGLVAKNTGELFF
TRBD2,NA,14,TRBV9,TRBJ2-5,TGTGCCAGCAGCGTAGGGAACGATTGGCGGGAGCAGTACTTC,CASSVGNDWREQYF
NA,NA,15,TRBV5-6,TRBJ2-3,TGTGCCAGCAGCTTGCCGTCTGGTCCCACAGATACGCAGTATTTT,CASSLPSGPTDTQYF